Presented here are 15 T cell receptor beta chains from one specimen sequenced in a study of a mutant IDH1 vaccine in newly diagnosed glioma. For these TCRs, the target antigens are not known. The time point is: week 23, last vaccination. Each vaccine dose was 300 ug of mutant IDH1 20-mer peptide, with topical imiquimod. The method was immunoSEQ multiplex PCR; TCRdb's version includes in-frame clones alone and lacks a portion of them. The profile shows about 82,000 clones, roughly 85% of them singletons. This specimen was PBMCs, taken from a glioma patient whose treatment included an IDH1 peptide vaccine. The source of these receptors is a man aged 25-40 years with glioma. Some clones in this sample may be carry-over from other donors' samples.

The chain links TRBV7-2 to TRBJ2-7; tentative D call: TRBD2 (6 bases). The CDR3 length is 16 residues. In germline, CDR1 is SGHTA, CDR2 FQGNSA. V lost 1 base and J lost 6, with 19 bases in between. The CDR3 sequence: CASSLGRGSGRGEQYF. The CDR3 DNA reads as TGTGCCAGCAGCTTAGGCAGAGGCTCGGGGCGGGGCGAGCAGTACTTC. The full variable domain, completed using reference TRBV7-2 and TRBJ2-7, is GAGVSQSPSNKVTEKGKDVELRCDPISGHTALYWYRQSLGQGLEFLIYFQGNSAPDKSGLPSDRFSAERTGGSVSTLTIQRTQQEDSAVYLCASSLGRGSGRGEQYFGPGTRLTVT.

V gene TRBV19 combines with J gene TRBJ1-5; no clear D. Germline assignment: CDR1 LNHDA and CDR2 SQIVND (reference sequence). V lost 0 bases, J lost 2 bases, and 5 bases lay in between. The length of the CDR3 is 14 residues. CDR3 nucleotides: TGTGCCAGTAGTATAGAGGCAGGCAATCAGCCCCAGCATTTT. It is translated as CASSIEAGNQPQHF.

The J gene is TRBJ2-7, the V gene TRBV10-1; 7 bases agree with TRBD2. Germline V gene data show CDR1 as WNHNN and CDR2 as SYGVQD (reference sequence). After removal of 3 bases from V and 3 bases from J, the junction contained 2 bases not matched to a gene. The CDR3 contains 13 residues. CDR3 protein: CASSEIAGYEQYF. CDR3 DNA: TGCGCCAGCAGTGAAATAGCGGGCTACGAGCAGTACTTC.

The rearrangement joins TRBV5-6 to TRBJ2-5; no clear D gene. The CDR3 is 12 residues long. V dropped 3 bases and J dropped 3 bases, with 6 bases sitting between them. Per the germline V gene, CDR1 is SGHDT and CDR2 is YYEEEE. CDR3 in DNA: TGTGCCAGCAGCTCCGGTAAAGAGACCCAGTACTTC. Encoded protein: CASSSGKETQYF. Full variable domain (outside the CDR3, taken from reference TRBV5-6 and TRBJ2-5): DAGVTQSPTHLIKTRGQQVTLRCSPKSGHDTVSWYQQALGQGPQFIFQYYEEEERQRGNFPDRFSGHQFPNYSSELNVNALLLGDSALYLCASSSGKETQYFGPGTRLLVL.

This chain connects TRBV7-8 to TRBJ1-2; D gene unclear. V gave up 3 bases and J gave up 8 bases, with 7 bases separating them. The CDR3 runs to 11 residues. Per germline, CDR1 SGHVS and CDR2 FQNEAQ. The CDR3 sequence: CASSFGVGYTF. CDR3 nucleotides: TGTGCCAGCAGCTTTGGGGTGGGCTACACCTTC.

The chain couples TRBV9 to TRBJ1-2; perhaps TRBD1 as D (5 bases). Germline V gene data show CDR1 as SGDLS and CDR2 as YYNGEE. With 0 bases removed from V and 2 bases from J, the gap between germline ends came to 11 bases. This CDR3 is built from 15 residues. In nucleotides, the CDR3 is TGTGCCAGCAGCGTAGGAGGGGAAAAGAACTATGGCTACACCTTC. Amino acid sequence: CASSVGGEKNYGYTF.

The CDR3 DNA is TGTGCCAGCAGCTTGACAGGGGGAGGCTACACCTTC. Residues: CASSLTGGGYTF. The chain links TRBV11-2 to TRBJ1-2; TRBD1 matches at 9 bases. Germline CDR1 is SGHAT and CDR2 is FQNNGV. The CDR3 covers 12 residues. After removal of 3 bases from V and 8 bases from J, the junction contained 1 base not matched to a gene.

This sequence joins TRBV28 and TRBJ1-3; D uncertain. CDR3 length: 14 residues. Looked up from germline, CDR1 is MDHEN and CDR2 is SYDVKM. Trimming pared 5 bases from V and 0 bases from J, leaving 8 bases between. CDR3: CASSEHGSGNTIYF. The CDR3, as DNA: TGTGCCAGCAGTGAACACGGCTCTGGAAACACCATATATTTT.

V gene TRBV2 combines with J gene TRBJ1-2; perhaps TRBD1 as D (5 bases). Germline V lookup: CDR1 SNHLY, CDR2 FYNNEI. The CDR3 spans 16 residues. The V end was cut by 0 bases, the J end by 5 bases, with 16 bases between. The CDR3 DNA follows: TGTGCCAGCAGTGAAGCAAAAGGGACTGGGCGATATGGCTACACCTTC. Residues: CASSEAKGTGRYGYTF.

The gene calls are TRBV21-1 and TRBJ1-2; TRBD1, the D gene given by the table, was not confirmed from the DNA. TRBV21-1 represents a pseudogene. The CDR3 length is 15 residues. CDR3 coding DNA: TGTGCCAGCAGCCCCTTCGGACAGCTTAACTATGGCTACACCTTC. This translates into CASSPFGQLNYGYTF.

This chain joins TRBV7-6 and TRBJ2-5; 7 bases line up with TRBD2. In germline, CDR1 is SGHVS, CDR2 FNYEAQ. The CDR3 runs 15 residues. The V gene end was trimmed by 1 base and the J gene end by 3 bases; junction bases not matched to a gene: 5. Here the CDR3 DNA reads TGTGCCAGCAGCTTAGGGGGGGGTTTCAAAGAGACCCAGTACTTC. Protein sequence: CASSLGGGFKETQYF.

The CDR3 is CASSASGASYEQYF. The CDR3 DNA sequence: TGTGCCAGTAGTGCCAGCGGGGCCTCCTACGAGCAGTACTTC. The chain employs TRBV19 and TRBJ2-7, with 7 bases identical to TRBD2. The V segment lost 5 bases and the J segment 0 bases; nucleotides outside the gene matches: 4. This CDR3 has 14 amino acids. Germline CDR1 LNHDA, CDR2 SQIVND (reference sequence).

The rearrangement uses TRBV19 and TRBJ1-4; D is possibly TRBD1 (5 bases). The CDR3 has 12 amino acids. Germline CDR1 and CDR2: LNHDA and SQIVND (reference sequence). V was trimmed by 5 bases and J by 7 bases, leaving 8 bases between them. Here the CDR3 reads CASSGTVEKLFF. In DNA, the CDR3 is TGTGCCAGTAGTGGGACGGTTGAAAAACTGTTTTTT.

The chain couples TRBV7-8 to TRBJ2-7, with D perhaps matching TRBD1 (5 bases). Germline CDR1 SGHVS, CDR2 FQNEAQ. The CDR3 covers 13 residues. Trimming took off 3 bases at V and 2 bases at J, with 8 bases between the two ends. CDR3 in amino acids: CASSFDRTYEQYF. CDR3 bases: TGTGCCAGCAGCTTCGACAGAACCTACGAGCAGTACTTC.

The chain is built from TRBV29-1 and TRBJ1-5; the D is unclear. In germline, CDR1 is SQVTM, CDR2 ANQGSEA. Trimming shortened V by 4 bases and J by 1 base, and 5 bases separated the two germline ends. The CDR3 covers 12 residues. The CDR3 here is CSVGGSNQPQHF. The CDR3, as DNA: TGCAGCGTTGGTGGGAGCAATCAGCCCCAGCATTTT.